Listed here are 9 T cell receptor beta chains from one sample, sequenced in a study of T-cell reconstitution after alpha-beta-depleted transplantation in children. Unique molecular identifiers were incorporated during preparation of the TCRbeta library. TCRdb redid the calling of the PCR reads with MiXCR, one entry per CDR3 protein. Among 240,000 or so distinct CDR3 sequences listed, around 12% were seen once. Here the sequenced sample was PBMCs from the stem cell graft donor, taken from the stem cell graft. The receptor source for this set is a human donor who donated a stem cell graft to a child with acute lymphoblastic leukemia.

This clonotype was counted at least ten times. V is TRBV7-2 and J is TRBJ2-3, with TRBD2 matching over 7 bases. V shed 7 bases and J 3 bases; nucleotides not matched to a gene: 7. Germline assignment: CDR1 SGHTA and CDR2 FQGNSA. This CDR3 has 14 residues. The CDR3 sequence is CASTNGGGTDTQYF. CDR3 DNA: TGTGCCAGCACCAATGGGGGGGGGACAGATACGCAGTATTTT.

This clonotype was counted ten times or more. The chain has TRBV5-5 and TRBJ1-5; weak D call: TRBD1 (5 bases). The germline V gene encodes CDR1 SGHKS and CDR2 YYEKEE (reference sequence). There are 15 residues in the CDR3. The V and J ends lost 3 bases and 5 bases respectively, with 15 bases between them. The CDR3 loop reads CASSSGVGRHQPQHF. For the CDR3, the DNA is TGTGCCAGCAGCTCGGGGGTAGGACGTCATCAGCCCCAGCATTTT.

This clonotype came up many times. V usage is TRBV4-3 and J usage is TRBJ2-3; D might be TRBD1 (5 bases). V was clipped by 0 bases and J by 7 bases, with 8 bases between them. Germline CDR1 and CDR2: LGHNA and YSLEER. CDR3 size: 13 residues. CDR3: CASSQEGQNTQYF. As DNA, the CDR3 is TGCGCCAGCAGCCAAGAGGGGCAAAATACGCAGTATTTT.

In this sample, this clonotype turned up many times. CDR3 coding DNA: TGCGCCAGCAGCTTGGCGCCTCTACCCCAAGAGACCCAGTACTTC. Amino acids: CASSLAPLPQETQYF. The rearrangement uses TRBV5-1 and TRBJ2-5; D uncertain. The CDR3 is 15 residues long. Germline CDR1 and CDR2: SGHRS and YFSETQ. V lost 0 bases, J lost 1 base, and 10 bases lay in between.

There are many counts of this clonotype. The rearrangement joins TRBV7-2 to TRBJ2-2, with 12 bases matching TRBD1. The germline V gene encodes CDR1 SGHTA and CDR2 FQGNSA. Unmatched junction bases numbered 5, after V lost 5 bases and J lost 7 bases. CDR3 length equals 15 residues. Here the CDR3 DNA reads TGTGCCAGCAGCACGGGACAGGGGGCTATCGGGGAGCTGTTTTTT. Its protein product is CASSTGQGAIGELFF. Supplemented by reference TRBV7-2 and TRBJ2-2, the full variable domain reads GAGVSQSPSNKVTEKGKDVELRCDPISGHTALYWYRQSLGQGLEFLIYFQGNSAPDKSGLPSDRFSAERTGGSVSTLTIQRTQQEDSAVYLCASSTGQGAIGELFFGEGSRLTVL.

This clonotype was seen ten or more times. The chain uses TRBV12-3 or TRBV12-4 and TRBJ2-7; 12 bases map to TRBD2. The V segment lost 6 bases and the J segment 0 bases; nucleotides outside the gene matches: 3. CDR3 length: 15 amino acids. The CDR3 bases are TGTGCCAGCAGCAAACTAGCGGGAGGCTCCTACGAGCAGTACTTC. The encoded protein is CASSKLAGGSYEQYF.

V gene TRBV5-5 combines with J gene TRBJ2-3; 13 bases are a match to TRBD2. V lost 0 bases to trimming and J lost 0 bases; unmatched junction nucleotides: 4. There are 18 residues in the CDR3. The germline CDR1 and CDR2 sequences are SGHKS and YYEKEE (reference sequence). The DNA for the CDR3 is TGTGCCAGCAGCTTGGGTATGGGACTAGCGGGGAGCACAGATACGCAGTATTTT. Amino acids: CASSLGMGLAGSTDTQYF.

This clonotype was detected many times. The chain links TRBV7-2 to TRBJ2-1, with D possibly TRBD1 on 5 matching bases. Trimming removed 5 bases at V and 8 bases at J, with 13 bases between. Germline V lookup: CDR1 SGHTA, CDR2 FQGNSA. This CDR3 comprises 13 residues. CDR3 sequence: CASSPQGLDEQFF. The DNA for the CDR3 is TGTGCCAGCAGCCCCCAGGGTCTAGATGAGCAGTTCTTC.

The chain uses TRBV7-2 and TRBJ2-7; D is ambiguous. V shed 5 bases and J shed 2 bases, with 16 bases lying between them. The CDR3 covers 15 residues. CDR1 and CDR2 (germline): SGHTA, FQGNSA. The CDR3 sequence is CASSLDATQPYEQYF. In nucleotides, the CDR3 is TGTGCCAGCAGCCTCGACGCAACCCAGCCCTACGAGCAGTACTTC.